The rows below give T cell receptor beta chains drawn from one sample of a study of beta chain features in type 1 diabetes. Repertoires were generated with immunoSEQ multiplex PCR, while TCRdb's copy carries only in-frame clones and drops some. The sample carries around 430,000 clones, around 28% recorded once. The sequenced sample was naive CD4+ T cells from blood. These receptors originate from a young man in good health. CDR3s include the opening cysteine and the closing phenylalanine or tryptophan. A D gene is named only where the DNA matches it firmly. Clone size is stated in some rows and not others, as once, few, many or a class when expanded.

v_call	j_call	clone_size	d_call	cdr3_nt	cdr3_aa
TRBV7-2	TRBJ2-7	NA	NA	TGTGCCAGCAGCTTAGTCCAGGGAAATTACGAGCAGTACTTC	CASSLVQGNYEQYF
TRBV29-1	TRBJ2-2	NA	TRBD1	TGCAGCGTTGAAAGGGGGCTAGGCACCGGGGAGCTGTTTTTT	CSVERGLGTGELFF
TRBV2	TRBJ2-3	few	NA	TGTGCCAGCAGCGAAGATACAGGGTGGACAGATACGCAGTATTTT	CASSEDTGWTDTQYF
TRBV5-6	TRBJ2-3	NA	NA	TGTGCCAGCAGCTTGGGAGTAGCAGACACAGATACGCAGTATTTT	CASSLGVADTDTQYF
TRBV10-3	TRBJ2-1	NA	NA	TGTGCCGTCGCGGGATACAATGAGCAGTTCTTC	CAVAGYNEQFF
TRBV10-3	TRBJ1-2	NA	TRBD1	TGTGCCATCAGTGAAGACAGGGAGGGCGGCTACACCTTC	CAISEDREGGYTF
TRBV7-2	TRBJ2-1	NA	TRBD1	TGTGCCAGCAGCTCGGCGGGGACAGGGAGCTACAATGAGCAGTTCTTC	CASSSAGTGSYNEQFF
TRBV28	TRBJ2-1	few	TRBD2	TGTGCCAGCAGTTTAGGACTAGCGGGAGGGCCTCGGGGCAATGAGCAGTTCTTC	CASSLGLAGGPRGNEQFF
TRBV7-8	TRBJ2-3	NA	TRBD2	TGTGCCAGCAGCTTAGTCCTAGCGGGAGCTGTAGATACGCAGTATTTT	CASSLVLAGAVDTQYF
TRBV27	TRBJ2-5	few	TRBD2	TGTGCCAGCAGTTTCCGGGGGAGCGGGAGACGAGAGACCCAGTACTTC	CASSFRGSGRRETQYF
TRBV30	TRBJ2-1	few	TRBD2	TGTGCATGGACTAGCGGGAGACAGTATAGGAATGAGCAGTTCTTC	CAWTSGRQYRNEQFF
TRBV7-2	TRBJ2-1	NA	NA	TGTGCCAGCAGCTTAGGGGCTAGCGCACTCTCCTACAATGAGCAGTTCTTC	CASSLGASALSYNEQFF
TRBV7-2	TRBJ2-7	few	NA	TGTGCCAGCAGCCCCCGGCGAAGCGGAAGCTACGAGCAGTACTTC	CASSPRRSGSYEQYF
TRBV4-2	TRBJ2-7	NA	NA	TGTGCCAGCAGCCAAGGCGTTTCGGGGTACGAGCAGTACTTC	CASSQGVSGYEQYF
TRBV6-5	TRBJ2-3	NA	NA	TGTGCCAGCATACGGCAAAGGGCCGGGACCGATACGCAGTATTTT	CASIRQRAGTDTQYF
TRBV30	TRBJ2-1	NA	NA	TGTGCCTGGAGTATTCGGGGCCTATACAATGAGCAGTTCTTC	CAWSIRGLYNEQFF
TRBV25-1	TRBJ1-1	few	NA	TGTGCCAGCAGTGAATACGGAGGGCGGTACAACACTGAAGCTTTCTTT	CASSEYGGRYNTEAFF
TRBV5-4	TRBJ2-7	NA	NA	TGTGCCAGCAGCCAGGGACGGCACTACGAGCAGTACTTC	CASSQGRHYEQYF
TRBV14	TRBJ2-1	NA	TRBD2	TGTGCCAGCAGCCACGGGACTAGGAAGTTCTTC	CASSHGTRKFF
TRBV14	TRBJ2-2	few	NA	TGTGCCAGCAGCCAAGACGTGAGGGCCGGGGAGCTGTTTTTT	CASSQDVRAGELFF
TRBV9	TRBJ2-7	NA	NA	TGTGCCAGCAGCCCTTCGAGTGTTGGGTACGAGCAGTACTTC	CASSPSSVGYEQYF
TRBV6-1	TRBJ2-3	NA	NA	TGTGCCAGCAGTGTGGTTAGCGATGGGACAGATACGCAGTATTTT	CASSVVSDGTDTQYF
TRBV29-1	TRBJ2-1	few	NA	TGCAGCGCGGGACACCCAGGTGGTGAGCAGTTCTTC	CSAGHPGGEQFF
TRBV5-1	TRBJ2-5	NA	TRBD2	TGCGCCAGCAGCTTCTCTAGCGGATTCCAAGAGACCCAGTACTTC	CASSFSSGFQETQYF
TRBV18	TRBJ2-1	few	TRBD2	TGTGCCAGCTCACTCGGGACTAGCGCATACAATGAGCAGTTCTTC	CASSLGTSAYNEQFF
TRBV29-1	TRBJ2-5	few	TRBD2	TGCAGCGGTTTAGCGGGAGAGGAGACCCAGTACTTC	CSGLAGEETQYF
TRBV25-1	TRBJ2-5	NA	TRBD2	TGTGCCAGCAGTGAATCAGGCAGCGGGAGAGAGACCCAGTACTTC	CASSESGSGRETQYF
TRBV5-1	TRBJ2-3	few	TRBD2	TGCGCCAGCAGCTTGGAAGGAGCGGGAGTTTGGGCAGATACGCAGTATTTT	CASSLEGAGVWADTQYF
TRBV7-2	TRBJ1-1	NA	NA	TGTGCCAGCAGCCGCCCCGGGGGGCCTGAAGCTTTCTTT	CASSRPGGPEAFF
TRBV2	TRBJ1-1	NA	NA	TGTGCCAGCAGTCCTACAGGGAGCGCTGAAGCTTTCTTT	CASSPTGSAEAFF
TRBV7-9	TRBJ2-3	NA	NA	TGTGCCAGCAGCTTACGGCCGGGCGGCACAGATACGCAGTATTTT	CASSLRPGGTDTQYF
TRBV29-1	TRBJ2-3	NA	TRBD1	TGCAGCGTCAGGGACAGGGGACGCCCAGATACGCAGTATTTT	CSVRDRGRPDTQYF
TRBV30	TRBJ1-2	few	NA	TGTGCCTGGGGACAGTCTGGGGGCTACACCTTC	CAWGQSGGYTF
TRBV6-5	TRBJ1-2	NA	NA	TGTGCCAGCAGAAAAACCGGGACTTACCATGGCTACACCTTC	CASRKTGTYHGYTF
TRBV7-9	TRBJ2-3	NA	NA	TGTGCCAGCAGTCGGTCGTGGGCAGATACGCAGTATTTT	CASSRSWADTQYF
TRBV4-2	TRBJ2-5	NA	TRBD2	TGTGCCACGAAAAGGGGTAGCGGGACACAAGAGACCCAGTACTTC	CATKRGSGTQETQYF
TRBV30	TRBJ2-3	NA	TRBD2	TGTGCCTGGAGTTCACTAGCGGGAGCTGTCTCAGATACGCAGTATTTT	CAWSSLAGAVSDTQYF
TRBV15	TRBJ1-5	NA	NA	TGTGCCACCAGCAGAGATCAAGGGGTCCGCCATCAGCCCCAGCATTTT	CATSRDQGVRHQPQHF
TRBV28	TRBJ2-1	few	NA	TGTGCCAGCAGTTTGAGACCGTCGTCCTACAATGAGCAGTTCTTC	CASSLRPSSYNEQFF
TRBV10-3	TRBJ2-5	NA	TRBD2	TGTGCCATCAGTGACCCCGGGAGGGCAGAGACCCAGTACTTC	CAISDPGRAETQYF
TRBV10-3	TRBJ2-3	few	TRBD2	TGTGCCACGTGGACTAGCGGGAGCACAGATACGCAGTATTTT	CATWTSGSTDTQYF